One sample yielded the 8 T cell receptor beta chains listed below, sequenced in a study of shared clonotypes between healthy human individuals. Sequencing used immunoSEQ multiplex PCR; TCRdb keeps in-frame clones, though not all of them. Among about 470,000 clones listed, around 79% were seen once. The material sequenced was PBMCs. The source of these receptors is a woman aged 40 to 50 in good health. Some clones in this sample may be carry-over from other donors' samples.

The genes are TRBV2 and TRBJ1-4, with TRBD1 matching 7 bases. V shed 7 bases and J 1 base; nucleotides not matched to a gene: 9. Germline CDR1 reads SNHLY; CDR2 reads FYNNEI. The CDR3 is made up of 16 amino acids. CDR3 nucleotide sequence: TGTGCCAGCATCAAAGGGAGGGGGCTAACTAATGAAAAACTGTTTTTT. Protein product: CASIKGRGLTNEKLFF.

The V and J genes are TRBV5-1 and TRBJ2-1, with 8 nucleotides matching TRBD2. CDR3 size: 15 residues. The germline V gene encodes CDR1 SGHRS and CDR2 YFSETQ. Losses at the gene ends were 4 bases for V and 7 bases for J; bases not matched to a gene: 10. CDR3 residues: CASSATRTSWNEQFF. CDR3 coding DNA: TGCGCCAGCAGCGCCACTCGGACTAGCTGGAATGAGCAGTTCTTC.

V is TRBV7-9 and J is TRBJ2-1; 8 bases align to TRBD2. The CDR3 is made up of 15 amino acids. Germline CDR1 SEHNR, CDR2 FQNEAQ (reference sequence). V lost 5 bases to trimming and J lost 3 bases; unmatched junction nucleotides: 6. CDR3: CASSPRLARYNEQFF. The CDR3 DNA is TGTGCCAGCAGCCCCAGACTAGCGCGCTACAATGAGCAGTTCTTC.

This clone was seen once. The chain is built from TRBV19 and TRBJ2-2; 10 bases match TRBD2. V was clipped by 2 bases and J by 5 bases; unmatched bases: 14. This CDR3 region has 19 residues. CDR1 is LNHDA, CDR2 SQIVND, per germline (reference sequence). The CDR3 sequence: CASSIRRRLAGAVTGELFF. CDR3 coding DNA: TGTGCCAGTAGTATACGACGTCGGCTAGCGGGAGCGGTAACCGGGGAGCTGTTTTTT.

This rearrangement joins TRBV6-1 to TRBJ1-1; 8 bases map to TRBD1. With 4 bases clipped from V and 1 base from J, the junction kept 5 bases outside the gene matches. The germline V gene encodes CDR1 MNHNS and CDR2 SASEGT. This CDR3 comprises 15 residues. CDR3 sequence reads: CASSVLRGRNTEAFF. CDR3 DNA: TGTGCCAGCAGTGTACTCAGGGGGCGGAACACTGAAGCTTTCTTT.

This clone has ten or more counts. This sequence joins TRBV19 and TRBJ2-3, with 9 bases matching TRBD1. Germline V gene lookup returns CDR1 LNHDA and CDR2 SQIVND (reference sequence). The ends lost 8 bases at V and 5 bases at J; junction bases unmatched: 5. This CDR3 contains 13 residues. CDR3 residues: CASRDRERDTQYF. For the CDR3, the DNA is TGTGCCAGTCGGGACAGGGAGCGAGATACGCAGTATTTT.

In regard to this clone: The junction shows a germline mismatch at one end, possibly a read error. Other DNA variants within this sample encode the same CDR3. This chain uses TRBV6-6 with TRBJ2-5; 14 positions match TRBD2. The germline V gene has CDR1 MNHNY and CDR2 SVGAGI (reference sequence). This CDR3 region has 16 residues. The CDR3 loop is CASSWGLAGAGETQYF. DNA of the CDR3: TGTGCCAGTAGTTGGGGACTAGCGGGAGCCGGGGAGACCCAGTACTTC.

The genes are TRBV5-4 and TRBJ1-2, with D uncertain. Looked up from germline, CDR1 is SGHNT and CDR2 is YYREEE (reference sequence). The CDR3 runs to 15 residues. The germline V and J ends were trimmed by 0 bases and 7 bases, with 16 bases remaining between them. The DNA of the CDR3 is TGTGCCAGCAGCTTGGGACGGGCCGAAACTAGTGGCTACACCTTC. Translated: CASSLGRAETSGYTF.